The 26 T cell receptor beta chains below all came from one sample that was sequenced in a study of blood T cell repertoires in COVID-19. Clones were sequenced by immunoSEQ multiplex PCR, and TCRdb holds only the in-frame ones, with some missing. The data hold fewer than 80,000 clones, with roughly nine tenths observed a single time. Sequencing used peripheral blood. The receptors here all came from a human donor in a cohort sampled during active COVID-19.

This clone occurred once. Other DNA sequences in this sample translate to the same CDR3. The CDR3 here is CATGGNTEAFF. In DNA form, the CDR3 reads TGTGCCACCGGGGGGAACACTGAAGCTTTCTTT. The rearrangement links TRBV19 to TRBJ1-1, with a weak D call TRBD1 (5 bases). Per the germline V gene, CDR1 is LNHDA and CDR2 is SQIVND (reference sequence). Between the trimmed V and J ends, which lost 10 bases and 1 base, there was a span of 7 bases. This CDR3 spans 11 amino acids.

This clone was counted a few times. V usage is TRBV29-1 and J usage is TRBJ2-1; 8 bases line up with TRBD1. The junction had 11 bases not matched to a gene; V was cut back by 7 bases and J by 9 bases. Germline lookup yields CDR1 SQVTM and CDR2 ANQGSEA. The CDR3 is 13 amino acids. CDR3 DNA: TGCAGCGGATCGACAGGGGACAAGACTGAGCAGTTCTTC. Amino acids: CSGSTGDKTEQFF.

The DNA for the CDR3 is TGTGCCAGTAGTATAGATGTAGGACAGTACAATGAGCAGTTCTTC. This gives the protein CASSIDVGQYNEQFF. The chain links TRBV19 to TRBJ2-1, with D perhaps matching TRBD1 (6 bases). Germline CDR1 is LNHDA and CDR2 is SQIVND (reference sequence). This CDR3 region has 15 residues. V dropped 0 bases and J dropped 4 bases, with 10 bases sitting between them.

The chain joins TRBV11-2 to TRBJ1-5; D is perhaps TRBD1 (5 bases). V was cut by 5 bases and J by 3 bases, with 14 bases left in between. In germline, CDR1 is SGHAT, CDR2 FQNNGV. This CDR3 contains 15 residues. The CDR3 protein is CASSGRQLVNQPQHF. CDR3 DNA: TGTGCCAGCAGCGGTCGACAGTTGGTCAATCAGCCCCAGCATTTT.

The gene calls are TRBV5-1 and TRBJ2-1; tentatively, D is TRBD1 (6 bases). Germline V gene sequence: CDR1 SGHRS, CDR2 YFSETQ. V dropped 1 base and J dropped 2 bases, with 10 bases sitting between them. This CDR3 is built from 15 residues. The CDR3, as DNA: TGCGCCAGCAGCTTGAGGGGGTTCCCCTACAATGAGCAGTTCTTC. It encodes CASSLRGFPYNEQFF.

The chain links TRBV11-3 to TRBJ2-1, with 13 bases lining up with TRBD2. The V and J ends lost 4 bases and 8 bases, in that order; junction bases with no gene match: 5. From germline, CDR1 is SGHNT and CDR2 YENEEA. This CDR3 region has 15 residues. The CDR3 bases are TGTGCCAGCAGCTCGGGACTAGCGGGGTGGGATGAGCAGTTCTTC. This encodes CASSSGLAGWDEQFF.

CDR3 protein: CASSLERGHLYEQYF. The DNA of the CDR3 is TGTGCCAGCAGCTTGGAGCGGGGCCACCTCTACGAGCAGTACTTC. This rearrangement joins TRBV5-4 to TRBJ2-7; 7 bases line up with TRBD2. The CDR3 consists of 15 residues. Germline V CDR1 and CDR2: SGHNT, YYREEE (reference sequence). V lost 0 bases to trimming and J lost 3 bases; unmatched junction nucleotides: 6.

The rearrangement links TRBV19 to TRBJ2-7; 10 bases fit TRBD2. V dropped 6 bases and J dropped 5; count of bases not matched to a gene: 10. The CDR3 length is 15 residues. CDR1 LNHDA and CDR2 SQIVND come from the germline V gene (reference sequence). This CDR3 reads CASSETSGQQNEQYF. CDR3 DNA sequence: TGTGCCAGTAGCGAGACTAGCGGGCAACAGAACGAGCAGTACTTC.

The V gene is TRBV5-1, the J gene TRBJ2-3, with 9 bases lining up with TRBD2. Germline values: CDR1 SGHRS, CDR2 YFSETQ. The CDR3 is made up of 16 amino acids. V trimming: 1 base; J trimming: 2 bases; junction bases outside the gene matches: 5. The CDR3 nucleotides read TGCGCCAGCAGCTTGAGGCTAGCGGGGAACACAGATACGCAGTATTTT. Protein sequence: CASSLRLAGNTDTQYF.

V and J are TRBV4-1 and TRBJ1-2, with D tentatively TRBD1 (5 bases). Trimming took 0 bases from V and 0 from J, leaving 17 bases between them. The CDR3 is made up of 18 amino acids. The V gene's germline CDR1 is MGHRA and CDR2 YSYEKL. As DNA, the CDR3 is TGCGCCAGCAGCCAAGAAAGGGCAGGACAAAAAGCTAACTATGGCTACACCTTC. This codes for CASSQERAGQKANYGYTF.

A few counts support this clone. The CDR3 region has the DNA TGTGCCAGCAGTCCCTCTCTAGCGGGTGGCACCGGGGAGCTGTTTTTT. This translates into CASSPSLAGGTGELFF. This chain connects TRBV27 to TRBJ2-2, with 8 bases identical to TRBD2. V shed 5 bases and J 4 bases; nucleotides not matched to a gene: 9. This CDR3 contains 16 residues. Germline CDR1 MNHEY, CDR2 SMNVEV (reference sequence).

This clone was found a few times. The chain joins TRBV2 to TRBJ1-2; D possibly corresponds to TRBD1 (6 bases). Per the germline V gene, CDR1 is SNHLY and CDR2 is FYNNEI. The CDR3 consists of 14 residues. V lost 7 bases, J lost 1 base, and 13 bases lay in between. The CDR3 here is CASNTGLSNYGYTF. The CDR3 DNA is TGTGCCAGCAACACAGGGCTTAGTAACTATGGCTACACCTTC.

CDR3: CASSLGTPYGYTF. CDR3 DNA sequence: TGTGCCAGCAGCTTGGGTACACCCTATGGCTACACCTTC. The J gene is TRBJ1-2, the V gene TRBV5-6; D not certain. Per the germline V gene, CDR1 is SGHDT and CDR2 is YYEEEE. V shed 0 bases and J shed 4 bases, with 7 bases lying between them. The CDR3 has 13 amino acids.

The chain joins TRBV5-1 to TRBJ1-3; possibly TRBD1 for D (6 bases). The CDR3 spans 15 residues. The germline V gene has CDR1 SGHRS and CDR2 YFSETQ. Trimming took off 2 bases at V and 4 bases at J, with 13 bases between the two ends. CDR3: CASSFSGEGGNTIYF. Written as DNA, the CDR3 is TGCGCCAGCAGCTTCTCAGGGGAGGGAGGAAACACCATATATTTT. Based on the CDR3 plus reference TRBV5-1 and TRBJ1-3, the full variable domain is KAGVTQTPRYLIKTRGQQVTLSCSPISGHRSVSWYQQTPGQGLQFLFEYFSETQRNKGNFPGRFSGRQFSNSRSEMNVSTLELGDSALYLCASSFSGEGGNTIYFGEGSWLTVV.

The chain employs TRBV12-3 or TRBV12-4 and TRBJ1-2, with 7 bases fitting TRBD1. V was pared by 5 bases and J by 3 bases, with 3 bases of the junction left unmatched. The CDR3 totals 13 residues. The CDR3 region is CASSPTGDYGYTF. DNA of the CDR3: TGTGCCAGCAGTCCTACAGGGGACTATGGCTACACCTTC.

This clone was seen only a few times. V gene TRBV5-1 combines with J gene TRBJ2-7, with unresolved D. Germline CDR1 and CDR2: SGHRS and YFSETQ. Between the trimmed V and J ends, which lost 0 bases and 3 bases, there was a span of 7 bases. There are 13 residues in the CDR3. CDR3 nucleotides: TGCGCCAGCAGCTTGGAGCTTAGCTACGAGCAGTACTTC. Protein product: CASSLELSYEQYF.

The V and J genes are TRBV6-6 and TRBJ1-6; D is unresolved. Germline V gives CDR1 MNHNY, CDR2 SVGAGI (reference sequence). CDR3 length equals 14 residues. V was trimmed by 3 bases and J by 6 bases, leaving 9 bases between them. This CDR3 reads CASSYAELNSPLHF. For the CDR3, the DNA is TGTGCCAGCAGTTATGCGGAACTTAATTCACCCCTCCACTTT.

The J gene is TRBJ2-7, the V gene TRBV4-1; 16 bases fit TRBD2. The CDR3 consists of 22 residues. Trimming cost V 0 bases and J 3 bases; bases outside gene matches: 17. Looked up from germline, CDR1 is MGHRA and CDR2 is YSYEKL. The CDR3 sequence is CASSQDEGPGLAGGIPNYEQYF. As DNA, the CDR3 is TGCGCCAGCAGCCAAGATGAAGGGCCGGGACTAGCGGGAGGGATCCCAAACTACGAGCAGTACTTC.

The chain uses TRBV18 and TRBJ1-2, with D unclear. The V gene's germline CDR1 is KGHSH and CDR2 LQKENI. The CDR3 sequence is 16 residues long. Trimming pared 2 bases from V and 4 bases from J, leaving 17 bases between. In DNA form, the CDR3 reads TGTGCCAGCTCACCATCTGTGGTTCAGGACTCCTATGGCTACACCTTC. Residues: CASSPSVVQDSYGYTF.

The CDR3 protein is CASSQDTSGGPSYNEQFF. In nucleotides, the CDR3 is TGCGCCAGCAGCCAAGATACTAGCGGGGGGCCGTCCTACAATGAGCAGTTCTTC. The V gene is TRBV4-1, the J gene TRBJ2-1, with TRBD2 identical over 12 bases. Germline V CDR1 and CDR2: MGHRA, YSYEKL. The CDR3 has 18 residues. The ends lost 0 bases at V and 1 base at J; junction bases unmatched: 4.

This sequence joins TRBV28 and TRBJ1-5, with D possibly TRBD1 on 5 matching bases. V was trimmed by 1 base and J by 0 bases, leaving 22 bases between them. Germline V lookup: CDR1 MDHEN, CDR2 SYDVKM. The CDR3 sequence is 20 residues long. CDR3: CASSLLWGEGLTYSNQPQHF. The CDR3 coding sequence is TGTGCCAGCAGTTTATTATGGGGGGAAGGCCTAACCTATAGCAATCAGCCCCAGCATTTT.

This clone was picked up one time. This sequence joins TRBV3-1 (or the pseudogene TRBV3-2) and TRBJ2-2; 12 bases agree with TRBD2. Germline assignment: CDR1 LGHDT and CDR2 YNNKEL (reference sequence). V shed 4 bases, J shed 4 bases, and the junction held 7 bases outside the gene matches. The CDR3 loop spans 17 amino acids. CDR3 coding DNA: TGTGCCAGCAGCCTTGCGACTAGCGGGAGTGGCACCGGGGAGCTGTTTTTT. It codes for CASSLATSGSGTGELFF.

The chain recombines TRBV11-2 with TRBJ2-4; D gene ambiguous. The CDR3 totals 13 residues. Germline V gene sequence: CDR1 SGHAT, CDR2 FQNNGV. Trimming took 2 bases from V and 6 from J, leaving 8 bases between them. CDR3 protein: CASSLSQLNIQYF. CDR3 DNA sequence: TGTGCCAGCAGCTTATCCCAACTAAACATTCAGTACTTC.

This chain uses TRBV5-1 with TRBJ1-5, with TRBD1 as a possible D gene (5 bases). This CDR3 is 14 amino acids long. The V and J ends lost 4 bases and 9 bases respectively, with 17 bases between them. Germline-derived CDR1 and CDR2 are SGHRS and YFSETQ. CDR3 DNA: TGCGCCAGCAGCCTAAATGGGGCCCCAGGGCCCCAGCATTTT. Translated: CASSLNGAPGPQHF.

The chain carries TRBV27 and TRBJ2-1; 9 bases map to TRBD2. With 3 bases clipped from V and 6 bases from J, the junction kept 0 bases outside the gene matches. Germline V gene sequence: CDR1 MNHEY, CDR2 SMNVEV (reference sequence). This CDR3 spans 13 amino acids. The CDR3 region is CASSLTSGNEQFF. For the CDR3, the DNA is TGTGCCAGCAGTTTGACTAGCGGCAATGAGCAGTTCTTC.

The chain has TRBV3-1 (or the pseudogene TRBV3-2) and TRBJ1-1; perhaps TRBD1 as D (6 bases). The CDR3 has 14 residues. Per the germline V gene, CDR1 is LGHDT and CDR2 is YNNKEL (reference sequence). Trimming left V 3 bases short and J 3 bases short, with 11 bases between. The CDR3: CASSQASGDTEAFF. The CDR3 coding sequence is TGTGCCAGCAGCCAGGCATCAGGGGACACTGAAGCTTTCTTT.